This entry lists 30 T cell receptor beta chains sequenced from one sample in a study of T cell responses to AZD1222 COVID-19 vaccine. Here immunoSEQ multiplex PCR was the method, and the copy in TCRdb shows in-frame clones only, minus some. The sample contains approximately 140,000 clones, about 91% of which appear only once. The material was peripheral blood, obtained on day 0 of AZD1222 vaccination. All receptors derive from an adult in good health.

The chain links TRBV20-1 to TRBJ2-7; 12 bases agree with TRBD1. The CDR3 loop spans 11 amino acids. With 7 bases clipped from V and 7 bases from J, the junction kept 2 bases outside the gene matches. Per the germline V gene, CDR1 is DFQATT and CDR2 is SNEGSKA (reference sequence). CDR3 nucleotides: TGCAGTGGGGACAGGGGGCTGGAGCAGTACTTC. Its translation is CSGDRGLEQYF.

The V and J genes are TRBV27 and TRBJ1-5, with 7 positions matching TRBD1. CDR3 size: 15 residues. CDR1 and CDR2 (germline): MNHEY, SMNVEV (reference sequence). Trimming cost V 4 bases and J 4 bases; bases outside gene matches: 7. CDR3 protein: CASSSMTGQNQPQHF. The CDR3 DNA reads TGTGCCAGCAGTTCAATGACGGGACAGAATCAGCCCCAGCATTTT.

The chain employs TRBV18 and TRBJ2-2, with TRBD2 matching 10 bases. V lost 3 bases to trimming and J lost 1 base; unmatched junction nucleotides: 17. The CDR3 length is 21 residues. CDR1 is KGHSH and CDR2 is LQKENI in the germline V gene. The CDR3 protein is CASSPRQGRPGLAVNTGELFF. The CDR3 region has the DNA TGTGCCAGCTCACCTAGGCAGGGGCGTCCCGGACTAGCGGTGAACACCGGGGAGCTGTTTTTT.

The chain uses TRBV2 and TRBJ2-7; 7 bases align to TRBD1. After removal of 3 bases from V and 1 base from J, the junction contained 6 bases not matched to a gene. Germline CDR1 is SNHLY and CDR2 is FYNNEI. This CDR3 comprises 15 residues. The CDR3 DNA reads TGTGCCAGCAGTGACAGGGGGACGGGATCCTACGAGCAGTACTTC. Amino acid sequence: CASSDRGTGSYEQYF.

This rearrangement joins TRBV4-1 to TRBJ2-3, with 9 bases fitting TRBD1. The trim removed 0 bases at V and 7 bases at J, leaving 5 bases unmatched. Germline V lookup: CDR1 MGHRA, CDR2 YSYEKL. There are 15 residues in the CDR3. The CDR3 DNA reads as TGCGCCAGCAGCCAAGAGGGACAGGGTGGATATACGCAGTATTTT. Its protein is CASSQEGQGGYTQYF.

The chain uses TRBV27 and TRBJ1-2, with TRBD1 identical over 8 bases. The CDR3 runs 12 residues. Trimming cost V 4 bases and J 10 bases; bases outside gene matches: 5. Germline V lookup: CDR1 MNHEY, CDR2 SMNVEV (reference sequence). The CDR3 DNA follows: TGTGCCAGCAGTTGGGCAGGGGGCTACTACACCTTC. Amino acid sequence: CASSWAGGYYTF.

The chain combines TRBV6-2 or TRBV6-3 with TRBJ2-1, with D unresolved. In germline, CDR1 is MNHEY, CDR2 SVGEGT. This CDR3 comprises 13 residues. V was trimmed by 5 bases and J by 6 bases, leaving 11 bases between them. The chain's CDR3 is CASSPPGLNEQFF. The DNA of the CDR3 is TGTGCCAGCAGTCCCCCGGGCCTCAATGAGCAGTTCTTC.

The chain employs TRBV28 and TRBJ2-7; no reliable D call. V shed 5 bases and J shed 4 bases, with 18 bases lying between them. Germline V gives CDR1 MDHEN, CDR2 SYDVKM. This CDR3 is built from 15 residues. The CDR3 DNA follows: TGTGCCAGCAGTCATCGCAGAGGTGTGGGTTACGAGCAGTACTTC. Amino acids: CASSHRRGVGYEQYF.

This rearrangement joins TRBV11-2 to TRBJ1-2; D uncertain. Trimming took off 8 bases at V and 6 bases at J, with 16 bases between the two ends. The CDR3 sequence is 13 residues long. Germline lookup yields CDR1 SGHAT and CDR2 FQNNGV. Here the CDR3 reads CASSESLYDGYTF. Written as DNA, the CDR3 is TGTGCCAGCTCCGAGAGCTTATACGATGGCTACACCTTC. The full variable domain, in which reference TRBV11-2 and TRBJ1-2 provide the parts outside the CDR3, is EAGVAQSPRYKIIEKRQSVAFWCNPISGHATLYWYQQILGQGPKLLIQFQNNGVVDDSQLPKDRFSAERLKGVDSTLKIQPAKLEDSAVYLCASSESLYDGYTFGSGTRLTVV.

CDR3: CASSLGGGDEKLFF. In DNA, the CDR3 is TGCGCCAGCAGCTTGGGGGGAGGGGATGAAAAACTGTTTTTT. V usage is TRBV5-1 and J usage is TRBJ1-4; D possibly corresponds to TRBD1 (5 bases). V lost 0 bases to trimming and J lost 6 bases, with 9 bases between them. The CDR3 has 14 amino acids. Looked up from germline, CDR1 is SGHRS and CDR2 is YFSETQ.

The chain employs TRBV6-5 and TRBJ1-4; D remains unclear. This CDR3 spans 14 amino acids. From germline, CDR1 is MNHEY and CDR2 SVGAGI. V gave up 5 bases and J gave up 8 bases, with 15 bases separating them. Here the CDR3 DNA reads TGTGCCAGCAGTCCCACGAGGGTTGGCGAAAAACTGTTTTTT. Amino acid sequence: CASSPTRVGEKLFF.

CDR3 sequence: CASSEGLGGGNYGYTF. As DNA, the CDR3 is TGTGCCAGCAGTGAAGGGCTCGGGGGCGGGAACTATGGCTACACCTTC. J is TRBJ1-2 and V is TRBV6-1; a possible D gene is TRBD1 (6 bases). The V and J ends lost 1 base and 2 bases respectively, with 14 bases between them. Germline V gene data show CDR1 as MNHNS and CDR2 as SASEGT. The CDR3 is made up of 16 amino acids.

The chain is built from TRBV11-1 and TRBJ2-7, with unresolved D. Looked up from germline, CDR1 is SGHAT and CDR2 is FQDESV (reference sequence). This CDR3 has 12 residues. V was cut by 5 bases and J by 4 bases, with 9 bases left in between. The CDR3 DNA follows: TGTGCCAGCAGCAACCATGGATACGAGCAGTACTTC. This sequence encodes CASSNHGYEQYF.

This chain uses TRBV4-3 with TRBJ2-7, with D uncertain. Per the germline V gene, CDR1 is LGHNA and CDR2 is YSLEER. The CDR3 runs to 15 residues. The V end lost 1 base, the J end lost 3 bases, and 13 bases lay between the germline ends. CDR3 in DNA: TGCGCCAGCAGCCAAGCATCCCAGCACCTCTACGAGCAGTACTTC. Amino acids: CASSQASQHLYEQYF.

The rearrangement links TRBV27 to TRBJ2-1; 8 nucleotides agree with TRBD1. The ends lost 3 bases at V and 6 bases at J; junction bases unmatched: 4. This CDR3 has 14 amino acids. Germline lookup yields CDR1 MNHEY and CDR2 SMNVEV (reference sequence). The CDR3 here is CASSLQGAVNEQFF. For the CDR3, the DNA is TGTGCCAGCAGTTTGCAGGGGGCGGTCAATGAGCAGTTCTTC.

This chain links TRBV25-1 with TRBJ2-1; D possibly corresponds to TRBD1 (5 bases). The V end was cut by 6 bases, the J end by 3 bases, with 18 bases between. The CDR3 totals 16 residues. The germline gives CDR1 MGHDK, CDR2 SYGVNS. In DNA, the CDR3 is TGTGCCAGCAGCGATCCGACAGCCCGTATCTACAATGAGCAGTTCTTC. Translation: CASSDPTARIYNEQFF.

V and J are TRBV27 and TRBJ2-7; D unresolved. V lost 6 bases to trimming and J lost 2 bases, with 5 bases between them. Germline CDR1 MNHEY, CDR2 SMNVEV (reference sequence). The CDR3 runs to 11 residues. The CDR3 is CASRDTYEQYF. CDR3 in DNA: TGTGCCAGCAGGGATACCTACGAGCAGTACTTC.

J is TRBJ2-7 and V is TRBV28; 13 positions agree with TRBD2. The V and J ends lost 5 bases and 0 bases, in that order; junction bases with no gene match: 4. Germline assignment: CDR1 MDHEN and CDR2 SYDVKM. The CDR3 covers 16 residues. Here the CDR3 reads CASSRGTSGISYEQYF. The CDR3, as DNA: TGTGCCAGCAGTAGGGGGACTAGCGGGATCTCCTACGAGCAGTACTTC.

This chain joins TRBV15 and TRBJ1-3, with 8 bases matching TRBD1. V dropped 1 base and J dropped 4; count of bases not matched to a gene: 3. CDR1 LNHNV and CDR2 YYDKDF come from the germline V gene (reference sequence). The CDR3 runs to 15 residues. CDR3 bases: TGTGCCACCAGCAGAGGACAGGGGCTGGGAAACACCATATATTTT. This sequence encodes CATSRGQGLGNTIYF.

The gene calls are TRBV6-5 and TRBJ2-3; 7 bases map to TRBD1. This CDR3 contains 13 residues. Unmatched junction bases numbered 0, after V lost 2 bases and J lost 4 bases. The germline V gene encodes CDR1 MNHEY and CDR2 SVGAGI. The DNA of the CDR3 is TGTGCCAGCAGTTACGACAGGGCAGATACGCAGTATTTT. It is translated as CASSYDRADTQYF.

This chain links TRBV6-2 or TRBV6-3 with TRBJ2-1; a possible D gene is TRBD2 (6 bases). Germline CDR1 MNHEY, CDR2 SVGEGT. There are 18 residues in the CDR3. V was cut by 5 bases and J by 2 bases, with 22 bases left in between. CDR3 sequence reads: CASSNLAVGPGPYNEQFF. The CDR3 DNA follows: TGTGCCAGCAGTAACTTAGCGGTGGGGCCCGGGCCCTACAATGAGCAGTTCTTC.

The chain employs TRBV29-1 and TRBJ2-7; D may be TRBD2 (5 bases). Trimming pared 8 bases from V and 7 bases from J, leaving 15 bases between. The CDR3 extends over 11 amino acids. Germline CDR1 SQVTM, CDR2 ANQGSEA. The CDR3, as DNA: TGCAGCACTGTCCTAGCAAGTGAGCAGTACTTC. It translates to CSTVLASEQYF.

CDR3 in amino acids: CASSTSDRAIYGYTF. The CDR3 DNA reads as TGTGCCAGCAGCACCAGCGACAGGGCGATCTATGGCTACACCTTC. The chain recombines TRBV7-9 with TRBJ1-2; 7 nucleotides line up with TRBD1. CDR3 length: 15 amino acids. CDR1 SEHNR and CDR2 FQNEAQ come from the germline V gene (reference sequence). Trimming removed 5 bases from V and 4 bases from J; junction bases left unmatched: 10.

The gene calls are TRBV11-2 and TRBJ1-1; D unclear. CDR3 size: 11 residues. Germline lookup yields CDR1 SGHAT and CDR2 FQNNGV. Trimming pared 5 bases from V and 7 bases from J, leaving 8 bases between. The CDR3 DNA reads as TGTGCCAGCAGCCCCACGGGTGAAGCTTTCTTT. This translates into CASSPTGEAFF.

This chain joins TRBV3-1 (or the pseudogene TRBV3-2) and TRBJ2-7, with 7 bases that match TRBD1. The germline V gene has CDR1 LGHDT and CDR2 YNNKEL (reference sequence). The V segment lost 0 bases and the J segment 4 bases; nucleotides outside the gene matches: 3. CDR3 length equals 14 residues. The CDR3 spells CASSQDNRGYEQYF. CDR3 bases: TGTGCCAGCAGCCAAGATAACAGGGGTTACGAGCAGTACTTC.

The chain combines TRBV27 with TRBJ1-1; D possibly corresponds to TRBD1 (6 bases). Germline V CDR1 and CDR2: MNHEY, SMNVEV (reference sequence). V lost 6 bases and J lost 2, with 13 bases in between. This CDR3 is built from 14 residues. CDR3 loop: CASSLTGGNTEAFF. The CDR3 DNA follows: TGTGCCAGCAGCTTGACAGGAGGCAACACTGAAGCTTTCTTT.

This chain uses TRBV15 with TRBJ2-2, with D hard to call. V was pared by 4 bases and J by 3 bases, with 15 bases between. Per the germline V gene, CDR1 is LNHNV and CDR2 is YYDKDF (reference sequence). The CDR3 runs 16 residues. The CDR3 nucleotides are TGTGCCACCAGCACCCGCTTCCTACGGGACACCGGGGAGCTGTTTTTT. Translated, it gives CATSTRFLRDTGELFF.

The chain links TRBV18 to TRBJ2-1; possibly TRBD2 for D (6 bases). The CDR3 sequence is 14 residues long. CDR1 and CDR2 from the germline V gene are KGHSH and LQKENI. V shed 3 bases and J shed 4 bases, with 10 bases lying between them. The DNA of the CDR3 is TGTGCCAGCTCACCTTTAGCGGAATACAATGAGCAGTTCTTC. As protein: CASSPLAEYNEQFF.

The genes are TRBV5-1 and TRBJ1-1; D is possibly TRBD1 (5 bases). Trimming removed 5 bases at V and 3 bases at J, with 11 bases between. Germline V gives CDR1 SGHRS, CDR2 YFSETQ. CDR3 length equals 13 residues. The CDR3 DNA is TGCGCCAGCAGTCCGGCGGGGGACACTGAAGCTTTCTTT. The encoded protein is CASSPAGDTEAFF.

The chain has TRBV27 and TRBJ1-1, with D perhaps matching TRBD1 (5 bases). CDR3 length: 14 amino acids. Looked up from germline, CDR1 is MNHEY and CDR2 is SMNVEV (reference sequence). The V end lost 5 bases, the J end lost 3 bases, and 13 bases lay between the germline ends. The CDR3 here is CASSPRPGHTEAFF. The CDR3 nucleotides read TGTGCCAGCAGTCCGCGGCCGGGGCACACTGAAGCTTTCTTT.